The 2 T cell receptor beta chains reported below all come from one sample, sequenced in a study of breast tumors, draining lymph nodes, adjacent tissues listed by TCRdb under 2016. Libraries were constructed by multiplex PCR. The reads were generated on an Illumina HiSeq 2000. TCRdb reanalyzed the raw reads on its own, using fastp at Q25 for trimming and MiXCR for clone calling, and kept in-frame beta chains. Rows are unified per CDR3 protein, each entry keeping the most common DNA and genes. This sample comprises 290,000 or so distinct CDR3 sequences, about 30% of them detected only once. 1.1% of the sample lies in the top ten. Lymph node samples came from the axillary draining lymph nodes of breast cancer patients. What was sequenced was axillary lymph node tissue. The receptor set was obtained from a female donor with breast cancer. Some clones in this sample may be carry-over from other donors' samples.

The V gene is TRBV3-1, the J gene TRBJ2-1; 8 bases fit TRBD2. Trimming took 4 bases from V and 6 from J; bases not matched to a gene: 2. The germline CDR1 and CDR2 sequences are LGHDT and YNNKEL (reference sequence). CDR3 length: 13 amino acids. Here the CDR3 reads CASSRRGGNEQFF. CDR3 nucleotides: TGTGCCAGCAGCCGTCGGGGGGGCAATGAGCAGTTCTTC.

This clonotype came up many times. DNA for the CDR3: TGCAGTGCTAGAGCTGCCGGGGAGCTGTTTTTT. This encodes CSARAAGELFF. The J gene is TRBJ2-2, the V gene TRBV20-1; D gene ambiguous. The CDR3 extends over 11 amino acids. Germline V gene data show CDR1 as DFQATT and CDR2 as SNEGSKA (reference sequence). V lost 1 base and J 6 bases, leaving 3 bases between the germline ends.